This TCR beta chain came from a study of cytomegalovirus exposure and HLA in healthy donors. Findings of the study overall: The likely explanation for a cluster of highly shared sequence variants was sequencing artifact.

PCR amplification relied on 60 Vbeta primers (plus 13 Jbeta primers). Sequenced by immunoSEQ multiplex PCR; TCRdb stores in-frame clones only, minus some. The data show about 43,000 clones, roughly 51% seen once. V lost 4 bases, J lost 1 base, and 4 bases stayed unmatched. The germline CDR1 and CDR2 sequences are SGHTS and YDEGEE. This CDR3 is 15 amino acids long. In the case of this clone: Antigen unknown.

The J gene is TRBJ1-5, the V gene TRBV5-8, with 8 bases aligning to TRBD1. The sequence derives from a man in his 60s in good health and CMV-seronegative. The material sequenced was PBMCs. CDR3 sequence: CASSVGDRSNQPQHF. The CDR3 DNA reads TGTGCCAGCAGCGTAGGGGACAGGAGCAATCAGCCCCAGCATTTT.